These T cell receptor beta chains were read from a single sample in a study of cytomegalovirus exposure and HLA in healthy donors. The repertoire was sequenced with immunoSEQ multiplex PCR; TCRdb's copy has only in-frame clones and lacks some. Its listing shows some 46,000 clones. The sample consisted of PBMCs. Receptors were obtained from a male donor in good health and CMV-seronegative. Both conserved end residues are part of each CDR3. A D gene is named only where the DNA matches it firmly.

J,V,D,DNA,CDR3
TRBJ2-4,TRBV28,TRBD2,TGTGCCAGCAGTTTAGGACTAGCGGGACCTTTAGCCAAAAACATTCAGTACTTC,CASSLGLAGPLAKNIQYF
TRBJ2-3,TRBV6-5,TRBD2,TGTGCCAGCAGCCCCCGGGACTATACAGATACGCAGTATTTT,CASSPRDYTDTQYF
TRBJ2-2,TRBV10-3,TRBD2,TGTGCCATCAGCGCACTAGCGGGAGTTGGCACCGGGGAGCTGTTTTTT,CAISALAGVGTGELFF
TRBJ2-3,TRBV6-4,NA,TGTGCCAGCAGTGACTCGGACACCGATACGCAGTATTTT,CASSDSDTDTQYF
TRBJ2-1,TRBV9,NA,TGTGCCAGCAGCGTGGAGTCCTACAATGAGCAGTTCTTC,CASSVESYNEQFF
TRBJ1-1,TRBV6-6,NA,TGTGCCAGCAGTCCCGACCGACAGTACACTGAAGCTTTCTTT,CASSPDRQYTEAFF
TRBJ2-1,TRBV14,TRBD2,TGTGCCAGCAGCCTGTTAGCGGGAGGCTACAATGAGCAGTTCTTC,CASSLLAGGYNEQFF
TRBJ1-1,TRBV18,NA,TGTGCCAGCTCACCGGGGCAGGGAGGGACCCACACTGAAGCTTTCTTT,CASSPGQGGTHTEAFF
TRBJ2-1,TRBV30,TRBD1,TGTGCCTGGTCCTGGGGACAGAGCTCCTACAATGAGCAGTTCTTC,CAWSWGQSSYNEQFF
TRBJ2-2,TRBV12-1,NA,TGTGCCAGCAGCTACCCCCCGGGACAGGCGACCACCGGGGAGCTGTTTTTT,CASSYPPGQATTGELFF
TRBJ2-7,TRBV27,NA,TGTGCCAGCAGGGTGAGGGCCATATCGGGGTACGAGCAGTACTTC,CASRVRAISGYEQYF
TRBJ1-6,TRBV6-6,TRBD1,TGTGCCAGCAGTTACTCAGACAGGGCTGATTCACCCCTCCACTTT,CASSYSDRADSPLHF
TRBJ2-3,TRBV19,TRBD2,TGTGCCAGTAAGGCGGGAGGGGGCACAGATACGCAGTATTTT,CASKAGGGTDTQYF
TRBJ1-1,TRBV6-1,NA,TGTGCCAGCAAGTTCGGGAACACTGAAGCTTTCTTT,CASKFGNTEAFF
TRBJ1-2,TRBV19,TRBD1,TGTGCCAGTAGTGGGAACACACTGGACAGGAACTATGGCTACACCTTC,CASSGNTLDRNYGYTF
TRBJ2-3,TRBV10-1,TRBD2,TGCGCCAGCAGTGAGTCGACTAGCGGGAGTAGCACAGATACGCAGTATTTT,CASSESTSGSSTDTQYF
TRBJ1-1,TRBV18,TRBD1,TGTGCCAGCTCTCCCGACAGGGACACTGAAGCTTCCTTT,CASSPDRDTEASF